This TCR beta chain was documented in a study of blood T cell repertoires in COVID-19 (dated by TCRdb to between 2020 and 2021). Background on the whole study: Collaborator samples came from the United States, Italy and Spain and covered acute and convalescent phases of COVID-19. The prospective study material was composed of cDNA or gDNA derived from T cells, B-cell-depleted T cells, or PBMCs. Subjects who had been exposed to COVID-19, were actively infected with it, or had recovered from it provided the deeply sampled blood TCRbeta repertoires that made up the dataset. A freely available public database, intended as a resource for researchers studying the immune response to SARS-CoV-2, is where the repertoires were released. The samples were drawn from the first 160 participants of the ongoing ImmuneRACE study and from 1,254 subjects provided by 6 global collaborators. The sample metadata nearly always contained a de-identified subject ID, COVID-19 status, age in years and sex. Where available, HLA class I and class II types were obtained from metadata supplied by the sample provider rather than from assay-based typing.

A remark on this clone: Its antigen remains unidentified. The sample holds no much larger clone one base away, and base qualities are not on file.

Inclusive of the bounding cysteine and phenylalanine, the CDR3 is 15 residues long. Of the read, only the CDR3 DNA is kept; its 45 bases are in frame from base 1. Trimming accounts for 3 bases at V and 2 bases at J, while the number of junction bases matched to no gene is 4. Looking up the germline V gene yields CDR1 LGHNA and CDR2 YSLEER. The immunoSEQ Assay, a bias-controlled multiplex PCR, was used to amplify TCRbeta CDR3 regions from genomic DNA. The study's own analysis went as follows. Nucleated cell counts per sample were estimated from amplification of reference gene primers within the assay. To quantify the absolute abundance of each unique TCRbeta CDR3 rearrangement, sequence reads were collapsed and filtered. For each sample, productive Simpson clonality was calculated as the square root of Simpson's diversity index across productive rearrangements. The source is immuneACCESS, and TCRdb retained only in-frame sequences with V and J called. Part of the clones is not carried over; for the studies checked, unresolved V genes explain less than half of this, and the remainder is unexplained. V, J and clone size are those of that table, while D and trimming were read from the DNA. Within this sample are 200,000 to 250,000 clones, with roughly 80% of them counted one time only. The ten largest clones add up to approximately 1.3% of the sample.

Summary of the overall study and its limitations: The amount of clinical and demographic metadata varied by source and participant and was provided uncurated.

Participants in the prospective study were enrolled through a virtual design, were aged roughly 18 to 100 years, and lived in roughly 26 United States geographic areas. In the prospective study, cohorts were assigned on the basis of participant-reported clinical history obtained from a screening survey and a study questionnaire. In the prospective study, mobile phlebotomists collected whole blood, serum and a nasopharyngeal or oropharyngeal swab from each participant. Over a roughly 2-month period, participants in the prospective study had the option of providing additional blood draws and questionnaires. Before DNA extraction, prospective study blood samples were shipped either frozen or at room temperature.

The sample consisted of PBMCs or T cells enriched from blood (not recorded which). Recombination joined TRBV4-3 with TRBJ2-1, and TRBD1 aligns with 7 junction nucleotides. The sequence was collected from a middle-aged woman with acute COVID-19. Here is the DNA: TGCGCCAGCAGCCAGTTTCAGGGGGCCTACAATGAGCAGTTCTTC. This translates into CASSQFQGAYNEQFF.